Given below is one T cell receptor beta chain in context. The data are from a study of blood T cell repertoires in COVID-19. As for the study in general: Nucleic acid was either cDNA or gDNA, and it came from T cells, B-cell-depleted T cells, or PBMCs.

Sequencing was performed with immunoSEQ multiplex PCR; in TCRdb, only in-frame clones are kept and a portion is missing. The sample carries hundreds of thousands of clones, around 86% recorded once. The CDR3 is 17 residues long. V gave up 4 bases and J gave up 0 bases; unmatched junction bases: 13. Germline CDR1 is SGHRS and CDR2 is YFSETQ. This chain uses TRBV5-1 with TRBJ2-7; TRBD1 matches 7 bases. This TCR was recovered from a woman aged 25 to 39 with active or convalescent COVID-19. The material sequenced was peripheral blood. CDR3 in DNA: TGCGCCAGCAGCCCGGGTTACGGACAGGCCAACTCCTACGAGCAGTACTTC. It yields the protein CASSPGYGQANSYEQYF.